This TCR beta chain is drawn from a study of blood T cell repertoires in COVID-19. Study-level information: Researchers got acute and convalescent COVID-19 samples from the United States, Italy and Spain. Nucleic acid was either cDNA or gDNA, and it came from T cells, B-cell-depleted T cells, or PBMCs.

Germline CDR1 is SGHTA and CDR2 is FQGNSA. The V end was cut by 1 base, the J end by 5 bases, with 11 bases between. CDR3 length: 15 amino acids. Methods used by the authors: Reference gene primer amplification in the assay estimated nucleated cell counts. Libraries were prepared by immunoSEQ multiplex PCR; TCRdb keeps only in-frame clonotypes and omits some of them. The V and J calls and the clone size are those of that table, but D and trimming were determined from the DNA. Of approximately 88,000 clones in the sample, 75% to 90% were seen once. This clonotype originated in a male donor with acute or convalescent COVID-19. Sequenced material: peripheral blood. The rearrangement joins TRBV7-2 to TRBJ2-2; D uncertain. The CDR3 reads CASSLGYKRTGELFF. The DNA of the CDR3 is TGTGCCAGCAGCTTAGGATACAAACGTACCGGGGAGCTGTTTTTT.